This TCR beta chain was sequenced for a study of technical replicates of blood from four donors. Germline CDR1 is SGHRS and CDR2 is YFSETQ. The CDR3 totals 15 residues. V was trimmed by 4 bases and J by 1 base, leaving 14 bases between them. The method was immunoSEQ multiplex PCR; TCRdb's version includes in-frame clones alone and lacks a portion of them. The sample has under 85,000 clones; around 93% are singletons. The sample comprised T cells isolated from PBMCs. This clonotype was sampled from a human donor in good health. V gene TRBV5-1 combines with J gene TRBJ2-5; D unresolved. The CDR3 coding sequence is TGCGCCAGCAGCGCCCCAGCAGGAACCCAAGAGACCCAGTACTTC. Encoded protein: CASSAPAGTQETQYF.